These T cell receptor beta chains were read from a single sample in a study of blood T cell repertoires in COVID-19. Generated by immunoSEQ multiplex PCR, the TCRdb table keeps only in-frame clones and is missing some. This sample has approximately 440,000 clones; 87% occur once, and the top ten carry 0.7%. Specimen: PBMCs or T cells enriched from blood (not recorded which). These receptors were obtained from a woman younger than 35 who had recovered from COVID-19. Each CDR3 is given with its conserved first and last residue. The order of the fields is CDR3 length, J gene, V gene, clone size, D gene, CDR3 DNA, CDR3 protein. The D gene is left open where the match is weak. Rows give clone size only sometimes, using once, few, many, or a class for an expanded clone.

cdr3_length: 12
j_call: TRBJ1-2
v_call: TRBV7-2
clone_size: .
d_call: TRBD1
cdr3_nt: TGTGCCAGCAGCCCTCGGACAGGGGGCTACACCTTC
cdr3_aa: CASSPRTGGYTF

cdr3_length: 13
j_call: TRBJ1-1
v_call: TRBV5-1
clone_size: .
d_call: .
cdr3_nt: TGCGCCAGCAGCCCGAAGACAGACACTGAAGCTTTCTTT
cdr3_aa: CASSPKTDTEAFF

cdr3_length: 16
j_call: TRBJ2-5
v_call: TRBV24-1
clone_size: .
d_call: .
cdr3_nt: TGTGCCACCAGTGATTCGGAAGCGGGCGGGCAAGAGACCCAGTACTTC
cdr3_aa: CATSDSEAGGQETQYF

cdr3_length: 13
j_call: TRBJ1-1
v_call: TRBV6-5
clone_size: .
d_call: .
cdr3_nt: TGTGCCAGCAGTTTTGTGGGGGGCACTGAAGCTTTCTTT
cdr3_aa: CASSFVGGTEAFF

cdr3_length: 14
j_call: TRBJ1-1
v_call: TRBV5-1
clone_size: .
d_call: .
cdr3_nt: TGCGCCAGCAGCTTGAATATGGGCAGGGCTGAAGCTTTCTTT
cdr3_aa: CASSLNMGRAEAFF

cdr3_length: 18
j_call: TRBJ2-1
v_call: TRBV24-1
clone_size: .
d_call: .
cdr3_nt: TGTGCCACCAGTGACTTAGCTTATTCGGGGGGCAAAGGTGAAGAGCAGTTCTTC
cdr3_aa: CATSDLAYSGGKGEEQFF

cdr3_length: 15
j_call: TRBJ2-5
v_call: TRBV24-1
clone_size: .
d_call: .
cdr3_nt: TGTGCCACCAGCCCCGGGCAGGGGTACCAAGAGACCCAGTACTTC
cdr3_aa: CATSPGQGYQETQYF

cdr3_length: 16
j_call: TRBJ2-6
v_call: TRBV2
clone_size: many
d_call: TRBD1
cdr3_nt: TGTGCCAGCAGTTGGGACAGATTCTCTGGGGCCAACGTCCTGACTTTC
cdr3_aa: CASSWDRFSGANVLTF

cdr3_length: 15
j_call: TRBJ1-6
v_call: TRBV25-1
clone_size: .
d_call: .
cdr3_nt: TGTGCCAGCAGTCAGGCATTATCCTATAATTCACCCCTCCACTTT
cdr3_aa: CASSQALSYNSPLHF

cdr3_length: 13
j_call: TRBJ1-3
v_call: TRBV18
clone_size: .
d_call: .
cdr3_nt: TGTGCCAGCTCGACTGCCAGGGAAAACACCATATATTTT
cdr3_aa: CASSTARENTIYF

cdr3_length: 15
j_call: TRBJ1-5
v_call: TRBV18
clone_size: .
d_call: TRBD1
cdr3_nt: TGTGCCAGCTCATCGGGACAGGGGTACAATCAGCCCCAGCATTTT
cdr3_aa: CASSSGQGYNQPQHF

cdr3_length: 13
j_call: TRBJ1-6
v_call: TRBV2
clone_size: .
d_call: .
cdr3_nt: TGTGCCAGCAGAGGGTTCGGGGATTCACCCCTCCACTTT
cdr3_aa: CASRGFGDSPLHF

cdr3_length: 15
j_call: TRBJ1-6
v_call: TRBV5-4
clone_size: many
d_call: .
cdr3_nt: TGTGCCAGCAGCTTGAAACGGTCCTATAATTCACCCCTCCACTTT
cdr3_aa: CASSLKRSYNSPLHF

cdr3_length: 14
j_call: TRBJ1-4
v_call: TRBV2
clone_size: .
d_call: TRBD1
cdr3_nt: TGTGCCAGCAGTGATAGGACAGGGGTCGAAAAACTGTTTTTT
cdr3_aa: CASSDRTGVEKLFF

cdr3_length: 16
j_call: TRBJ1-2
v_call: TRBV15
clone_size: .
d_call: TRBD1
cdr3_nt: TGTGCCACCAGCAGAGATCTGGGACAGGGGGCTGGGGGCTACACCTTC
cdr3_aa: CATSRDLGQGAGGYTF

cdr3_length: 14
j_call: TRBJ2-1
v_call: TRBV2
clone_size: .
d_call: TRBD1
cdr3_nt: TGTGCCAGCAGTTTACAGGGGTACGACAATGAGCAGTTCTTC
cdr3_aa: CASSLQGYDNEQFF

cdr3_length: 18
j_call: TRBJ1-1
v_call: TRBV19
clone_size: .
d_call: TRBD1
cdr3_nt: TGTGCCAGTCTGAGTGGGGGACAGCCGAACCTTATGAACACTGAAGCTTTCTTT
cdr3_aa: CASLSGGQPNLMNTEAFF

cdr3_length: 15
j_call: TRBJ1-1
v_call: TRBV28
clone_size: .
d_call: .
cdr3_nt: TGTGCCAGCTTAAGTTGGACAGCCCCAAACACTGAAGCTTTCTTT
cdr3_aa: CASLSWTAPNTEAFF

cdr3_length: 13
j_call: TRBJ1-1
v_call: TRBV30
clone_size: .
d_call: TRBD1
cdr3_nt: TGTGCCTGGAGCGCTCAACAGGGGGCTGAAGCTTTCTTT
cdr3_aa: CAWSAQQGAEAFF

cdr3_length: 16
j_call: TRBJ1-3
v_call: TRBV2
clone_size: few
d_call: .
cdr3_nt: TGTGCCAGCAGTGAAGAGTCGGGAGTCTCTGGAAACACCATATATTTT
cdr3_aa: CASSEESGVSGNTIYF

cdr3_length: 13
j_call: TRBJ1-1
v_call: TRBV6-5
clone_size: .
d_call: TRBD1
cdr3_nt: TGTGCCAGCAGCCTGACAGGGAAAACTGAAGCTTTCTTT
cdr3_aa: CASSLTGKTEAFF

cdr3_length: 14
j_call: TRBJ2-2
v_call: TRBV10-1
clone_size: .
d_call: TRBD2
cdr3_nt: TGCGCCAGCACCCCCGGGGGGGGGACGGGGGAGCTGTTTTTT
cdr3_aa: CASTPGGGTGELFF

cdr3_length: 17
j_call: TRBJ1-1
v_call: TRBV21-1
clone_size: .
d_call: .
cdr3_nt: TGTGCCAGCAGCATTTTAAGGGAAGGACACCCGAACACTGAAGCTTTCTTT
cdr3_aa: CASSILREGHPNTEAFF

cdr3_length: 14
j_call: TRBJ2-2
v_call: TRBV28
clone_size: .
d_call: .
cdr3_nt: TGTGCCAGCAGTTTGGAGGCATTAACCGGGGAGCTGTTTTTT
cdr3_aa: CASSLEALTGELFF

cdr3_length: 14
j_call: TRBJ1-1
v_call: TRBV19
clone_size: .
d_call: .
cdr3_nt: TGTGCCAGTAGTCCGAACCGGGAGAACACTGAAGCTTTCTTT
cdr3_aa: CASSPNRENTEAFF

cdr3_length: 14
j_call: TRBJ2-1
v_call: TRBV5-1
clone_size: .
d_call: .
cdr3_nt: TGCGCCAGCCCTTTAGGGGCCGGTGTGGATGAGCAGTTCTTC
cdr3_aa: CASPLGAGVDEQFF

cdr3_length: 14
j_call: TRBJ1-4
v_call: TRBV6-5
clone_size: few
d_call: .
cdr3_nt: TGTGCCAGCAGAAGACTTGCCACTAATGAAAAACTGTTTTTT
cdr3_aa: CASRRLATNEKLFF

cdr3_length: 13
j_call: TRBJ1-5
v_call: TRBV19
clone_size: .
d_call: .
cdr3_nt: TGTGCCTCTACAGAATATAGCAATCAGCCCCAGCATTTT
cdr3_aa: CASTEYSNQPQHF

cdr3_length: 18
j_call: TRBJ1-5
v_call: TRBV2
clone_size: .
d_call: TRBD1
cdr3_nt: TGTGCCAGCAGTGAGGGGAGGGGACAGGTGAAGAGCAATCAGCCCCAGCATTTT
cdr3_aa: CASSEGRGQVKSNQPQHF

cdr3_length: 15
j_call: TRBJ1-1
v_call: TRBV3-1/TRBV3-2
clone_size: .
d_call: .
cdr3_nt: TGTGCCAGCAGCCAAGATTCCCGGGTAGGAACTGAAGCTTTCTTT
cdr3_aa: CASSQDSRVGTEAFF

cdr3_length: 15
j_call: TRBJ2-7
v_call: TRBV5-1
clone_size: .
d_call: TRBD1
cdr3_nt: TGCGCCAGCAGCTTGGGACAGGGGGCCTTCTACGAGCAGTACTTC
cdr3_aa: CASSLGQGAFYEQYF

cdr3_length: 14
j_call: TRBJ2-5
v_call: TRBV11-1
clone_size: .
d_call: .
cdr3_nt: TGTGCCAGCAGCCCGATAACTAGCCAAGAGACCCAGTACTTC
cdr3_aa: CASSPITSQETQYF

cdr3_length: 15
j_call: TRBJ1-1
v_call: TRBV3-1/TRBV3-2
clone_size: .
d_call: .
cdr3_nt: TGTGCCAGCAGCCAAGAGACAGTGATGAACACTGAAGCTTTCTTT
cdr3_aa: CASSQETVMNTEAFF

cdr3_length: 14
j_call: TRBJ2-1
v_call: TRBV24-1
clone_size: once
d_call: .
cdr3_nt: TGTGCCACCAGTGATGGAGGGACCAACAATGAGCAGTTCTTC
cdr3_aa: CATSDGGTNNEQFF

cdr3_length: 13
j_call: TRBJ2-7
v_call: TRBV7-9
clone_size: .
d_call: .
cdr3_nt: TGTGCCAGCAGCCCTGAGACACGCAACGAGCAGTACTTC
cdr3_aa: CASSPETRNEQYF

cdr3_length: 12
j_call: TRBJ2-1
v_call: TRBV7-9
clone_size: .
d_call: .
cdr3_nt: TGTGCCAGCACCTCTGGGGCCCAGGAGCAGTTCTTC
cdr3_aa: CASTSGAQEQFF

cdr3_length: 15
j_call: TRBJ1-4
v_call: TRBV5-1
clone_size: .
d_call: .
cdr3_nt: TGCGCCAGCAGCCCGGTAGGGGAAACTAATGAAAAACTGTTTTTT
cdr3_aa: CASSPVGETNEKLFF

cdr3_length: 13
j_call: TRBJ1-1
v_call: TRBV19
clone_size: .
d_call: TRBD1
cdr3_nt: TGTGCCAGTGCGGGACAGAGGAACACTGAAGCTTTCTTT
cdr3_aa: CASAGQRNTEAFF

cdr3_length: 15
j_call: TRBJ2-1
v_call: TRBV5-6
clone_size: .
d_call: TRBD2
cdr3_nt: TGTGCCAGCAGCTTATTAGCGGGGGGCAACAATGAGCAGTTCTTC
cdr3_aa: CASSLLAGGNNEQFF

cdr3_length: 14
j_call: TRBJ2-1
v_call: TRBV5-6
clone_size: .
d_call: TRBD1
cdr3_nt: TGTGCCAGCAGCTCCCATTTAGGACAGGTTGGACAGTTCTTC
cdr3_aa: CASSSHLGQVGQFF

cdr3_length: 14
j_call: TRBJ2-7
v_call: TRBV19
clone_size: .
d_call: .
cdr3_nt: TGTGCCAGTAGTACCGGGACACTTATGTACGAGCAGTACTTC
cdr3_aa: CASSTGTLMYEQYF

cdr3_length: 16
j_call: TRBJ1-6
v_call: TRBV5-4
clone_size: once
d_call: TRBD1
cdr3_nt: TGTGCCAGCAGCTTGGCCAGGGGGAAGGGTAATTCACCCCTCCACTTT
cdr3_aa: CASSLARGKGNSPLHF